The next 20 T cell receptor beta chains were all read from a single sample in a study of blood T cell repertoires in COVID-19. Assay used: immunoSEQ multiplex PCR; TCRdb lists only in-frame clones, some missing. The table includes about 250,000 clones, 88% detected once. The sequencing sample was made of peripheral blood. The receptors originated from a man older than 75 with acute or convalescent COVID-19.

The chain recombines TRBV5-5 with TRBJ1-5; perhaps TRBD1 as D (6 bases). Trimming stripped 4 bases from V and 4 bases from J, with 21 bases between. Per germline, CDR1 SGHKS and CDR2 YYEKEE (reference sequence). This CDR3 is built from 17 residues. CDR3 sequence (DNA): TGTGCCAGCAGCCCAAATCACAGGGTTCCTTTAAATCAGCCCCAGCATTTT. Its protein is CASSPNHRVPLNQPQHF.

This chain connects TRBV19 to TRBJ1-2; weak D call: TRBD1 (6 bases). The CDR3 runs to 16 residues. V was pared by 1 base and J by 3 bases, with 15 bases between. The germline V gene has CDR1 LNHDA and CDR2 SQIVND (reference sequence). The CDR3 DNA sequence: TGTGCCAGTAGTATAGGGGACACCGCCAAGGACTATGGCTACACCTTC. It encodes CASSIGDTAKDYGYTF.

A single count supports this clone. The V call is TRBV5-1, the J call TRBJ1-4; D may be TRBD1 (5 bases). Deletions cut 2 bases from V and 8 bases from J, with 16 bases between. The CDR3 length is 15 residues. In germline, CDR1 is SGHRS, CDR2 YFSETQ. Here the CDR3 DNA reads TGCGCCAGCAGCTTTAGGGGCCAGGATGGGGAAAAACTGTTTTTT. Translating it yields CASSFRGQDGEKLFF.

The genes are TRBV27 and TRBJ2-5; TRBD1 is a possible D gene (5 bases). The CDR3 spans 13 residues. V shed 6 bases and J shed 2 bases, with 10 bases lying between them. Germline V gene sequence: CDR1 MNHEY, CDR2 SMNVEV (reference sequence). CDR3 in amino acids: CASSYRRQETQYF. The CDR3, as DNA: TGTGCCAGCAGCTACAGGCGGCAAGAGACCCAGTACTTC.

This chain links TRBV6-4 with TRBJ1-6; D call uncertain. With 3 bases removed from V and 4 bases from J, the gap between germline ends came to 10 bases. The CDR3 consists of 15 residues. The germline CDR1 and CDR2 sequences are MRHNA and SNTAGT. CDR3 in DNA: TGTGCCAGCAGTGAGGAGGCAGAATATAATTCACCCCTCCACTTT. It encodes CASSEEAEYNSPLHF.

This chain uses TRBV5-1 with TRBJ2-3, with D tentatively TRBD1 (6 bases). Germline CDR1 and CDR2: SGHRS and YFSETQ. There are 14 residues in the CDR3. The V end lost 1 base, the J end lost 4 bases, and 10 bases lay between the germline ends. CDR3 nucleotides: TGCGCCAGCAGCTTGCCAGGGGACGCAGATACGCAGTATTTT. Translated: CASSLPGDADTQYF.

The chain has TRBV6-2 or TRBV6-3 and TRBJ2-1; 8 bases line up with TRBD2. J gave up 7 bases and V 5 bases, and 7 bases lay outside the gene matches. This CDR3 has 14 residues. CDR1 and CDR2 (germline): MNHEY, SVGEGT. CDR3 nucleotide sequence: TGTGCCAGCAGTCCCTCGGGGGGGCGGAATGAGCAGTTCTTC. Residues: CASSPSGGRNEQFF.

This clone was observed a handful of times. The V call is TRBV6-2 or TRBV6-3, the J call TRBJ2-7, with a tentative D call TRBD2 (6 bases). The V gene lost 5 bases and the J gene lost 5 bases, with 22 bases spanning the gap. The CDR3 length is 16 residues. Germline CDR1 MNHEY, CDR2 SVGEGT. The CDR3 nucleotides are TGTGCCAGCAGTCCCCCGGTCTACGCGGGGTACCACGAGCAGTACTTC. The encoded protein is CASSPPVYAGYHEQYF.

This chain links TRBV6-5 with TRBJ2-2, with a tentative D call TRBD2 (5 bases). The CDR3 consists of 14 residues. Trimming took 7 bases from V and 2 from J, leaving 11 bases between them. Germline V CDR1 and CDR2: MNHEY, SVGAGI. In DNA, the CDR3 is TGTGCCAGCAACAGCAGGACTAACACCGGGGAGCTGTTTTTT. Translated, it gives CASNSRTNTGELFF.

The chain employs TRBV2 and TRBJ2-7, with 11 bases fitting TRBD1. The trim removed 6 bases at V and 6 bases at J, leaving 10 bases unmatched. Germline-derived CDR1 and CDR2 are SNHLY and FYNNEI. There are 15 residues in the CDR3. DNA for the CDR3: TGTGCCAGCAGAGACGGGACAGGGGGTTCCAGCGAGCAGTACTTC. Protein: CASRDGTGGSSEQYF.

In nucleotides, the CDR3 is TGTGCCAGCAGGGGGACAGGGGACAATCAGCCCCAGCATTTT. Protein product: CASRGTGDNQPQHF. The rearrangement joins TRBV28 to TRBJ1-5; 10 bases fit TRBD1. V was clipped by 6 bases and J by 3 bases; unmatched bases: 2. The CDR3 has 14 amino acids. Germline values: CDR1 MDHEN, CDR2 SYDVKM.

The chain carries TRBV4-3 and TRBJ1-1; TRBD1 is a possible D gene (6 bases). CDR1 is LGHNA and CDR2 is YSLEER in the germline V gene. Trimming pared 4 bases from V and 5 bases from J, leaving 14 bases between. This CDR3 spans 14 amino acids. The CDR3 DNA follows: TGCGCCAGCAGCCTTCACGGGAGGGGGACTGAAGCTTTCTTT. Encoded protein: CASSLHGRGTEAFF.

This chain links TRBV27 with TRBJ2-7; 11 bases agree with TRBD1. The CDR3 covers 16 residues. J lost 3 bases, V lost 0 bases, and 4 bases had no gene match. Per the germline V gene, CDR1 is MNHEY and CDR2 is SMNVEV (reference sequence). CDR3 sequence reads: CASSLSGTGGYYEQYF. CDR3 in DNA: TGTGCCAGCAGTTTATCCGGGACAGGGGGGTACTACGAGCAGTACTTC.

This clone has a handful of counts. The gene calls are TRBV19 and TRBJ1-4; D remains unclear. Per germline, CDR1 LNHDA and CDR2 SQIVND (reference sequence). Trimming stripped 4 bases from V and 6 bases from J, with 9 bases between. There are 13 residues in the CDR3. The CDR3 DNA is TGTGCCAGTAGTACCCATCTAGATGAAAAACTGTTTTTT. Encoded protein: CASSTHLDEKLFF.

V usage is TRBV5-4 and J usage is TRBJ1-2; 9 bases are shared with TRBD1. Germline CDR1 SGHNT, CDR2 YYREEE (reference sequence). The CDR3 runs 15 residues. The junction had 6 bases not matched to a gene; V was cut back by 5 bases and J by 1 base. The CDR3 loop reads CASRSGTGINYGYTF. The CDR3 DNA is TGTGCCAGCAGGTCAGGGACAGGGATTAACTATGGCTACACCTTC.

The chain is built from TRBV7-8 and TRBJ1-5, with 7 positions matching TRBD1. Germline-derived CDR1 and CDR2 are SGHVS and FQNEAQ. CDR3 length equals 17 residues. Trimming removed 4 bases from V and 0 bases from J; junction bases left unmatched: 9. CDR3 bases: TGTGCCAGCAGCTCCAGGAGGGGGCAAGGTAGCAATCAGCCCCAGCATTTT. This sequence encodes CASSSRRGQGSNQPQHF.

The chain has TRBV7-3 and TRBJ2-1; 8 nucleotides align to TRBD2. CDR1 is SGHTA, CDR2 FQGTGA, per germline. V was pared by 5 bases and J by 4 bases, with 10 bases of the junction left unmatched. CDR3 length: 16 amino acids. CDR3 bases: TGTGCCAGCAGCAGCACGCCGGGACTAGTTTACAATGAGCAGTTCTTC. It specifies CASSSTPGLVYNEQFF.

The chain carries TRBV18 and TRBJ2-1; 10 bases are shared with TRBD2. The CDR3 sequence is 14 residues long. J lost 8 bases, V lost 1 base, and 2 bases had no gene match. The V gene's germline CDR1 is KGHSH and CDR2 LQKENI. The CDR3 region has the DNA TGTGCCAGCTCACCACAGCGGGGGGGCTATGAGCAGTTCTTC. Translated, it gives CASSPQRGGYEQFF.

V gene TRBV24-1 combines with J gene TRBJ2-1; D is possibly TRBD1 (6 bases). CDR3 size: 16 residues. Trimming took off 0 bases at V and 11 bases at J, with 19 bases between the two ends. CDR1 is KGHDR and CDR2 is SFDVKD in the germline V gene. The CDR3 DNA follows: TGTGCCACCAGTGATTTGATGGGGGCCCCTCTCGGGAAGCAGTTCTTC. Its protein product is CATSDLMGAPLGKQFF.

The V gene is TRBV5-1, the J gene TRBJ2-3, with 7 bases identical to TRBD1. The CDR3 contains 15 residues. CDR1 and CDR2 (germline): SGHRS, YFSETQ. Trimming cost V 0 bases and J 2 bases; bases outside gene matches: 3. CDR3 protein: CASSLGQGPTDTQYF. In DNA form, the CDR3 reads TGCGCCAGCAGCTTGGGACAGGGCCCCACAGATACGCAGTATTTT.